Presented here are 30 T cell receptor beta chains from one specimen sequenced in a study of T cell responses to AZD1222 COVID-19 vaccine. Clones were sequenced by immunoSEQ multiplex PCR, and TCRdb holds only the in-frame ones, with some missing. The sample has 40,000 to 55,000 clones; around 90% are singletons. Material: peripheral blood, obtained 28 days after the second AZD1222 dose. Source of these receptors: an adult who received the AZD1222 COVID-19 vaccine.

The genes are TRBV15 and TRBJ1-3; 7 nucleotides agree with TRBD1. CDR1 and CDR2 from the germline V gene are LNHNV and YYDKDF (reference sequence). V dropped 3 bases and J dropped 2; count of bases not matched to a gene: 7. The length of the CDR3 is 16 residues. As DNA, the CDR3 is TGTGCCACCAGCAGGTCCAGGGGGGCGGCTGGAAACACCATATATTTT. Translating gives CATSRSRGAAGNTIYF. Supplemented by reference TRBV15 and TRBJ1-3, the full variable domain reads DAMVIQNPRYQVTQFGKPVTLSCSQTLNHNVMYWYQQKSSQAPKLLFHYYDKDFNNEADTPDNFQSRRPNTSFCFLDIRSPGLGDTAMYLCATSRSRGAAGNTIYFGEGSWLTVV.

The chain has TRBV7-2 and TRBJ2-7; D gene ambiguous. Germline V gene data show CDR1 as SGHTA and CDR2 as FQGNSA. Trimming took 1 base from V and 4 from J, leaving 8 bases between them. This CDR3 spans 13 amino acids. The DNA of the CDR3 is TGTGCCAGCAGCTTAGACCTGTTTTACGAGCAGTACTTC. Translated, it gives CASSLDLFYEQYF. Complete variable domain (other parts from reference TRBV7-2 and TRBJ2-7): GAGVSQSPSNKVTEKGKDVELRCDPISGHTALYWYRQSLGQGLEFLIYFQGNSAPDKSGLPSDRFSAERTGGSVSTLTIQRTQQEDSAVYLCASSLDLFYEQYFGPGTRLTVT.

This chain uses TRBV19 with TRBJ1-5; D uncertain. V was clipped by 3 bases and J by 5 bases, with 14 bases between them. CDR3 length equals 15 residues. Per germline, CDR1 LNHDA and CDR2 SQIVND (reference sequence). The CDR3 DNA is TGTGCCAGTAGTATCGATGCAGCGGCGGATCAGCCCCAGCATTTT. This encodes CASSIDAAADQPQHF.

The chain is built from TRBV18 and TRBJ2-7, with 7 bases matching TRBD1. V lost 2 bases to trimming and J lost 1 base; unmatched junction nucleotides: 5. The CDR3 covers 15 residues. Germline loops: CDR1 KGHSH, CDR2 LQKENI. The CDR3 is CASSPMRRGSYEQYF. CDR3 nucleotide sequence: TGTGCCAGCTCACCAATGCGCAGGGGGTCCTACGAGCAGTACTTC.

The chain employs TRBV6-4 and TRBJ2-7; tentative D call: TRBD2 (5 bases). Per germline, CDR1 MRHNA and CDR2 SNTAGT. Trimming shortened V by 6 bases and J by 3 bases, and 18 bases separated the two germline ends. This CDR3 contains 15 residues. Written as DNA, the CDR3 is TGTGCCAGCAGGGGCGCGAGGGAAATTATCTACGAGCAGTACTTC. Encoded protein: CASRGAREIIYEQYF.

This clone was counted between two and nine times. The CDR3 loop is CASSQRPNLMNTEAFF. The CDR3 region has the DNA TGTGCCAGCAGCCAAAGACCCAACTTAATGAACACTGAAGCTTTCTTT. The V and J genes are TRBV5-6 and TRBJ1-1, with D uncertain. The CDR3 loop spans 16 amino acids. In germline, CDR1 is SGHDT, CDR2 YYEEEE. The ends were cut back, 4 bases at V and 0 bases at J, with 16 bases in the middle.

This chain joins TRBV21-1 and TRBJ1-2; the D segment call TRBD1 is taken from the table without a DNA check. TRBV21-1 constitutes a pseudogene. The CDR3 contains 10 residues. This CDR3 reads CADREYGYTF. As DNA, the CDR3 is TGTGCCGACAGGGAGTATGGCTACACCTTC.

The chain links TRBV29-1 to TRBJ2-3; 13 bases line up with TRBD2. The CDR3 extends over 15 amino acids. The junction had 6 bases not matched to a gene; V was cut back by 8 bases and J by 1 base. Germline V gives CDR1 SQVTM, CDR2 ANQGSEA. The CDR3 coding sequence is TGCAGCACGACGGGACTAGCGGGACGCACAGATACGCAGTATTTT. This encodes CSTTGLAGRTDTQYF.

J is TRBJ2-7 and V is TRBV28; 9 nucleotides line up with TRBD1. CDR1 is MDHEN, CDR2 SYDVKM, per germline. J was trimmed by 1 base and V by 8 bases; bases with no gene match: 0. The CDR3 is 12 residues long. The CDR3 spells CASGTGSYEQYF. The CDR3 DNA sequence: TGTGCCAGCGGGACAGGGTCCTACGAGCAGTACTTC.

The chain employs TRBV7-9 and TRBJ1-5; D is possibly TRBD1 (6 bases). CDR3 size: 18 residues. The V gene lost 4 bases and the J gene lost 0 bases, with 19 bases spanning the gap. From germline, CDR1 is SEHNR and CDR2 FQNEAQ (reference sequence). CDR3 coding DNA: TGTGCCAGCAGCTCACGGGGGGGCAGGGATTATAGCAATCAGCCCCAGCATTTT. Its translation: CASSSRGGRDYSNQPQHF.

The rearrangement uses TRBV7-2 and TRBJ1-1; TRBD1 matches at 8 bases. This CDR3 is built from 12 residues. Germline-derived CDR1 and CDR2 are SGHTA and FQGNSA. J lost 11 bases, V lost 4 bases, and 6 bases had no gene match. CDR3 DNA sequence: TGTGCCAGCAGCTCCAGGGGGCGATTGGCTTTCTTT. Amino acid sequence: CASSSRGRLAFF. The whole variable domain, filled in from reference TRBV7-2 and TRBJ1-1, reads GAGVSQSPSNKVTEKGKDVELRCDPISGHTALYWYRQSLGQGLEFLIYFQGNSAPDKSGLPSDRFSAERTGGSVSTLTIQRTQQEDSAVYLCASSSRGRLAFFGQGTRLTVV.

The genes are TRBV5-1 and TRBJ2-5; D is undetermined. In germline, CDR1 is SGHRS, CDR2 YFSETQ. Trimming removed 2 bases at V and 2 bases at J, with 10 bases between. The CDR3 totals 14 residues. The CDR3 loop reads CASSLPAIQETQYF. The CDR3 DNA is TGCGCCAGCAGCTTACCGGCGATTCAAGAGACCCAGTACTTC.

This clone has a single count. The J gene is TRBJ1-4, the V gene TRBV5-5, with a weak D call TRBD1 (5 bases). CDR3 length equals 13 residues. The germline CDR1 and CDR2 sequences are SGHKS and YYEKEE (reference sequence). V was cut by 4 bases and J by 7 bases, with 11 bases left in between. In nucleotides, the CDR3 is TGTGCCAGCAGCCAGGGACCTGCTGAAAAACTGTTTTTT. It yields the protein CASSQGPAEKLFF.

The chain carries TRBV7-2 and TRBJ2-2; the D is unclear. Germline V gene lookup returns CDR1 SGHTA and CDR2 FQGNSA. The CDR3 covers 15 residues. With 2 bases removed from V and 0 bases from J, the gap between germline ends came to 7 bases. The CDR3 DNA sequence: TGTGCCAGCAGCTTACGGGCGACGAACACCGGGGAGCTGTTTTTT. Its translation is CASSLRATNTGELFF. Drawing the rest from reference TRBV7-2 and TRBJ2-2, the complete variable domain is GAGVSQSPSNKVTEKGKDVELRCDPISGHTALYWYRQSLGQGLEFLIYFQGNSAPDKSGLPSDRFSAERTGGSVSTLTIQRTQQEDSAVYLCASSLRATNTGELFFGEGSRLTVL.

This clone showed up just a few times. The chain recombines TRBV27 with TRBJ2-7, with D perhaps being TRBD1 or TRBD2 (5 bases each). In germline, CDR1 is MNHEY, CDR2 SMNVEV (reference sequence). V lost 0 bases and J lost 4, with 10 bases in between. The CDR3 has 14 amino acids. The CDR3 sequence is CASSLSGTDYEQYF. CDR3 DNA: TGTGCCAGCAGTTTATCCGGGACGGATTACGAGCAGTACTTC.

V gene TRBV5-5 combines with J gene TRBJ1-4; D not resolved. The V and J ends lost 0 bases and 4 bases respectively, with 7 bases between them. Germline CDR1 reads SGHKS; CDR2 reads YYEKEE (reference sequence). CDR3 length: 14 amino acids. In DNA form, the CDR3 reads TGTGCCAGCAGCTTGGGAGGGTTTAATGAAAAACTGTTTTTT. Translation gives CASSLGGFNEKLFF.

This chain uses TRBV7-9 with TRBJ2-5, with D tentatively TRBD1 (6 bases). V dropped 1 base and J dropped 4 bases, with 13 bases sitting between them. CDR1 is SEHNR and CDR2 is FQNEAQ in the germline V gene (reference sequence). The CDR3 is 15 residues long. The CDR3 here is CASSLGGLRGETQYF. Here the CDR3 DNA reads TGTGCCAGCAGCTTAGGAGGGCTCAGGGGAGAGACCCAGTACTTC.

This rearrangement joins TRBV7-6 to TRBJ2-1; D possibly matches TRBD1 or TRBD2 (5 bases each). Looked up from germline, CDR1 is SGHVS and CDR2 is FNYEAQ. V shed 5 bases and J shed 9 bases, with 26 bases lying between them. The CDR3 covers 17 residues. The CDR3 sequence is CASSTTGRLNTGGEQFF. CDR3 coding DNA: TGTGCCAGCAGCACTACCGGCCGGTTAAACACTGGGGGTGAGCAGTTCTTC.

The chain combines TRBV19 with TRBJ2-5; 8 bases are shared with TRBD2. After removal of 1 base from V and 2 bases from J, the junction contained 0 bases not matched to a gene. CDR1 LNHDA and CDR2 SQIVND come from the germline V gene (reference sequence). The CDR3 is made up of 14 amino acids. The CDR3 nucleotides read TGTGCCAGTAGTATAGCGGGAGGGCAAGAGACCCAGTACTTC. Protein: CASSIAGGQETQYF.

The V gene is TRBV20-1, the J gene TRBJ2-1; D not certain. The V end lost 6 bases, the J end lost 6 bases, and 9 bases lay between the germline ends. CDR1 DFQATT and CDR2 SNEGSKA come from the germline V gene (reference sequence). This CDR3 is built from 11 residues. The CDR3 sequence is CSATTVNEQFF. DNA for the CDR3: TGCAGTGCAACTACCGTCAATGAGCAGTTCTTC.

The gene calls are TRBV27 and TRBJ1-1; perhaps TRBD1 as D (6 bases). The length of the CDR3 is 14 residues. V lost 4 bases to trimming and J lost 3 bases, with 12 bases between them. The germline gives CDR1 MNHEY, CDR2 SMNVEV (reference sequence). The CDR3 coding sequence is TGTGCCAGCAGTTGGGCCTCAGGGGACACTGAAGCTTTCTTT. It translates to CASSWASGDTEAFF.

The rearrangement uses TRBV11-2 and TRBJ2-7; a weak D match, TRBD1 (6 bases). This CDR3 region has 15 residues. The germline CDR1 and CDR2 sequences are SGHAT and FQNNGV. With 2 bases removed from V and 2 bases from J, the gap between germline ends came to 13 bases. CDR3 nucleotide sequence: TGTGCCAGCAGCTTAAATACAGGGACCCCCTACGAGCAGTACTTC. Amino acids: CASSLNTGTPYEQYF.

The V call is TRBV18, the J call TRBJ2-5; 9 bases are a match to TRBD2. The CDR3 runs 17 residues. Germline V gives CDR1 KGHSH, CDR2 LQKENI. Unmatched junction bases numbered 12, after V lost 5 bases and J lost 2 bases. DNA of the CDR3: TGTGCCAGCTCAGACTCCCTAGCGGGATGGGGTCAAGAGACCCAGTACTTC. Translation: CASSDSLAGWGQETQYF.

The CDR3 region has the DNA TGTGCCAGCACCGCAGAGGGGGGCACAGATACGCAGTATTTT. Encoded protein: CASTAEGGTDTQYF. The rearrangement joins TRBV4-2 to TRBJ2-3; tentative D call: TRBD1 (6 bases). The CDR3 runs to 14 residues. The V end lost 7 bases, the J end lost 1 base, and 12 bases lay between the germline ends. Germline V gene data show CDR1 as LGHNA and CDR2 as YNFKEQ.

This chain joins TRBV5-1 and TRBJ1-1; maybe TRBD1 (5 bases). The CDR3 has 16 residues. Trimming took 3 bases from V and 5 from J, leaving 20 bases between them. Germline V CDR1 and CDR2: SGHRS, YFSETQ. CDR3 nucleotide sequence: TGCGCCAGCAGCTGGTTTCTGGCCGAAGGGACGACTGAAGCTTTCTTT. Protein sequence: CASSWFLAEGTTEAFF.

V and J are TRBV15 and TRBJ1-6, with no clear D. CDR1 and CDR2 from the germline V gene are LNHNV and YYDKDF (reference sequence). The V gene lost 0 bases and the J gene lost 0 bases, with 3 bases spanning the gap. The CDR3 runs to 15 residues. CDR3 sequence (DNA): TGTGCCACCAGCAGAGAACACTCCTATAATTCACCCCTCCACTTT. It is translated as CATSREHSYNSPLHF.

The chain joins TRBV27 to TRBJ2-3; D uncertain. The CDR3 length is 11 residues. Germline-derived CDR1 and CDR2 are MNHEY and SMNVEV (reference sequence). V was cut by 8 bases and J by 0 bases, with 3 bases left in between. The CDR3 spells CASSSTDTQYF. CDR3 coding DNA: TGTGCCAGCTCAAGCACAGATACGCAGTATTTT.

V and J are TRBV28 and TRBJ2-7; 8 nucleotides agree with TRBD1. V shed 6 bases and J 2 bases; nucleotides not matched to a gene: 9. CDR1 is MDHEN, CDR2 SYDVKM, per germline. The CDR3 has 15 residues. CDR3 DNA: TGTGCCAGCAGCTTAACCGGGACAGGCACCTACGAGCAGTACTTC. Translation: CASSLTGTGTYEQYF.

In this sample, this clone turned up once. The J gene is TRBJ2-5, the V gene TRBV23-1; TRBD1 matches 10 bases. TRBV23-1 is an ORF, with its function uncertain. Trimming took 0 bases from V and 5 from J; bases not matched to a gene: 6. This CDR3 has 16 residues. The CDR3 DNA sequence: TGCGCCAGCAGTCAATCAGGGGACAGGGGTCAGGAGACCCAGTACTTC. Translation: CASSQSGDRGQETQYF.

This chain links TRBV19 with TRBJ1-1; no clear D gene. V was pared by 5 bases and J by 0 bases, with 13 bases between. Germline V gene lookup returns CDR1 LNHDA and CDR2 SQIVND (reference sequence). This CDR3 region has 15 residues. The chain's CDR3 is CASSPRWDMNTEAFF. The CDR3 coding sequence is TGTGCCAGTAGTCCCCGGTGGGATATGAACACTGAAGCTTTCTTT.